The sequence of this TCR beta chain was determined in a study of blood T cell repertoires in COVID-19. Study context: There were acute and convalescent COVID-19 samples, and they came from the United States, Italy and Spain. T cells, B-cell-depleted T cells, or PBMCs provided the cDNA or gDNA that served as material.

Germline V CDR1 and CDR2: SGHRS, YFSETQ. The V and J ends lost 0 bases and 6 bases, in that order; junction bases with no gene match: 3. This CDR3 spans 15 amino acids. Authors' methods: Reference gene primer amplification yielded estimated nucleated cell counts. TCRdb's table, derived via immunoSEQ multiplex PCR, lists solely in-frame clones and lacks some. Clone size and V and J calls were adopted from that table, with D and trimming inferred from the DNA. This sample has about 280,000 clones, with about nine tenths found just once. What was sequenced was peripheral blood. The chain employs TRBV5-1 and TRBJ1-4; TRBD1 aligns across 9 bases. This clonotype was obtained from a woman aged 40 to 50 who had recovered from COVID-19. The CDR3 reads CASSLEGQGYEKLFF. The CDR3 DNA sequence: TGCGCCAGCAGCTTGGAGGGACAGGGTTATGAAAAACTGTTTTTT.